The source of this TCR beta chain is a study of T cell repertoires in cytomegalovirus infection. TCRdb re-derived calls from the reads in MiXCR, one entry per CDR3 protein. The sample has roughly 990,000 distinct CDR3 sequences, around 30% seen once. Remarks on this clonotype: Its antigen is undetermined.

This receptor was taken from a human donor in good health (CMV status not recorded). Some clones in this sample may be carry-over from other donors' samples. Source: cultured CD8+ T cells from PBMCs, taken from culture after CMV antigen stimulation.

CDR3 protein: CASSFPPGEGETQYF. The DNA for the CDR3 is TGTGCCAGCAGTTTCCCCCCCGGGGAGGGAGAGACCCAGTACTTC. The chain is built from TRBV28 and TRBJ2-5; TRBD2 matches 7 bases. This CDR3 spans 15 amino acids. The V and J ends lost 3 bases and 4 bases, in that order; junction bases with no gene match: 8. From germline, CDR1 is MDHEN and CDR2 SYDVKM.